Shown below are 24 T cell receptor beta chains from a single sample sequenced in a study of blood T cell repertoires in COVID-19. Libraries were prepared by immunoSEQ multiplex PCR; TCRdb keeps only in-frame clonotypes and omits some of them. Here the sample spans a few hundred thousand clones, about 86% being singletons. Sequencing input: peripheral blood. All receptors derive from a woman in her seventies with COVID-19, enrolled during active disease.

This chain uses TRBV4-2 with TRBJ1-1, with D unclear. V was shortened by 1 base and J by 0 bases, with 9 bases between the two germline ends. The CDR3 has 15 residues. CDR1 is LGHNA and CDR2 is YNFKEQ in the germline V gene. The CDR3 is CASSQVRGLNTEAFF. CDR3 DNA sequence: TGTGCCAGCAGCCAAGTACGAGGGCTGAACACTGAAGCTTTCTTT.

J is TRBJ2-7 and V is TRBV27, with D perhaps TRBD1 (6 bases). V was pared by 5 bases and J by 2 bases, with 13 bases between. In germline, CDR1 is MNHEY, CDR2 SMNVEV (reference sequence). The CDR3 sequence is 14 residues long. The CDR3 region is CASSPRRDTYEQYF. CDR3 in DNA: TGTGCCAGCAGTCCACGCCGGGACACCTACGAGCAGTACTTC.

This clone occurred once. This rearrangement joins TRBV9 to TRBJ1-1; 10 positions agree with TRBD1. Germline loops: CDR1 SGDLS, CDR2 YYNGEE. CDR3 size: 13 residues. Trimming took 5 bases from V and 5 from J; bases not matched to a gene: 3. CDR3 residues: CASRGQGGTEAFF. CDR3 coding DNA: TGTGCCAGCAGAGGACAGGGGGGAACTGAAGCTTTCTTT.

Concerning this clone: One end of the junction does not line up with germline, which may come from a read error. The chain links TRBV6-5 to TRBJ2-7; D possibly corresponds to TRBD1 (6 bases). The V gene's germline CDR1 is MNHEY and CDR2 SVGAGI. This CDR3 contains 14 residues. The CDR3 region is CASRQGPSSHEQYF. The CDR3 region has the DNA TGTGCCAGCAGACAGGGCCCATCCTCCCACGAGCAGTACTTC.

The chain employs TRBV5-6 and TRBJ2-7; perhaps TRBD1 as D (5 bases). In germline, CDR1 is SGHDT, CDR2 YYEEEE. V was pared by 0 bases and J by 6 bases, with 13 bases between. The CDR3 runs to 14 residues. CDR3 nucleotides: TGTGCCAGCAGCTTGGGGCTGGGGCCCGGCGAGCAGTACTTC. Translating it yields CASSLGLGPGEQYF.

This clone has only a few counts. V gene TRBV6-2 or TRBV6-3 combines with J gene TRBJ1-1; D is ambiguous. This CDR3 is built from 16 residues. With 0 bases removed from V and 0 bases from J, the gap between germline ends came to 11 bases. CDR1 and CDR2 from the germline V gene are MNHEY and SVGEGT. CDR3 sequence reads: CASSYSNGGLNTEAFF. CDR3 in DNA: TGTGCCAGCAGTTACTCAAATGGAGGGCTGAACACTGAAGCTTTCTTT.

This chain joins TRBV18 and TRBJ1-2; 11 bases agree with TRBD1. The CDR3 spans 15 residues. The ends lost 4 bases at V and 4 bases at J; junction bases unmatched: 5. Looked up from germline, CDR1 is KGHSH and CDR2 is LQKENI. CDR3 in amino acids: CASSQGTGGFYGYTF. The CDR3 DNA is TGTGCCAGCTCACAAGGGACAGGGGGATTCTATGGCTACACCTTC.

This chain connects TRBV5-1 to TRBJ1-6; D might be TRBD1 (5 bases). CDR3 length: 15 residues. V lost 3 bases to trimming and J lost 1 base, with 8 bases between them. The germline gives CDR1 SGHRS, CDR2 YFSETQ. The CDR3 DNA reads TGCGCCAGCAGCTCAGGGTTGTCCTATAATTCACCCCTCCACTTT. It is translated as CASSSGLSYNSPLHF.

The J gene is TRBJ1-1, the V gene TRBV5-1; D perhaps matches TRBD1 (5 bases). Germline loops: CDR1 SGHRS, CDR2 YFSETQ. This CDR3 contains 13 residues. Trimming cost V 4 bases and J 6 bases, with 13 bases left between them. For the CDR3, the DNA is TGCGCCAGCAGCAATCAGGGATCCGCTGAAGCTTTCTTT. Residues: CASSNQGSAEAFF.

V and J are TRBV11-2 and TRBJ2-1; TRBD2 might be the D (5 bases). Germline CDR1 is SGHAT and CDR2 is FQNNGV. Trimming stripped 6 bases from V and 0 bases from J, with 15 bases between. This CDR3 is 16 amino acids long. The DNA for the CDR3 is TGTGCCAGCAGACGAAGGACTGGAAGCTCCTACAATGAGCAGTTCTTC. Residues: CASRRRTGSSYNEQFF.

This clone has only one observation. V and J are TRBV7-9 and TRBJ2-3; D remains unclear. Looked up from germline, CDR1 is SEHNR and CDR2 is FQNEAQ (reference sequence). This CDR3 has 12 amino acids. The ends were cut back, 4 bases at V and 4 bases at J, with 6 bases in the middle. CDR3: CASSSGSDTQYF. For the CDR3, the DNA is TGTGCCAGCAGCTCCGGTTCAGATACGCAGTATTTT.

The genes are TRBV3-1 (or the pseudogene TRBV3-2) and TRBJ2-7, with 7 nucleotides matching TRBD1. Unmatched junction bases numbered 11, after V lost 4 bases and J lost 5 bases. In germline, CDR1 is LGHDT, CDR2 YNNKEL (reference sequence). CDR3 length: 15 residues. The CDR3 here is CASSPSTGDVNEQYF. CDR3 in DNA: TGTGCCAGCAGCCCCTCCACAGGGGACGTCAACGAGCAGTACTTC.

V usage is TRBV28 and J usage is TRBJ1-6, with 8 bases aligning to TRBD1. Germline-derived CDR1 and CDR2 are MDHEN and SYDVKM. This CDR3 region has 13 residues. V lost 6 bases, J lost 10 bases, and 5 bases stayed unmatched. The CDR3 here is CASRGQVKSPLHF. Written as DNA, the CDR3 is TGTGCCAGCAGGGGACAGGTTAAATCACCCCTCCACTTT.

The gene calls are TRBV7-9 and TRBJ2-2; 9 positions agree with TRBD2. J lost 3 bases, V lost 10 bases, and 12 bases had no gene match. The germline V gene encodes CDR1 SEHNR and CDR2 FQNEAQ (reference sequence). The CDR3 is 16 residues long. The CDR3 DNA reads TGTGCCACGCCACGCACTAGCGGGTCTTACACCGGGGAGCTGTTTTTT. Its protein product is CATPRTSGSYTGELFF.

The rearrangement uses TRBV29-1 and TRBJ1-2; D is unclear. The CDR3 extends over 13 amino acids. Per the germline V gene, CDR1 is SQVTM and CDR2 is ANQGSEA. V lost 2 bases and J 3 bases, leaving 10 bases between the germline ends. The CDR3 protein is CSVELGGDYGYTF. DNA for the CDR3: TGCAGCGTTGAACTGGGAGGCGACTATGGCTACACCTTC.

The rearrangement joins TRBV27 to TRBJ1-2, with D perhaps matching TRBD1 (6 bases). V was trimmed by 3 bases and J by 2 bases, leaving 13 bases between them. The CDR3 is made up of 15 amino acids. Germline-derived CDR1 and CDR2 are MNHEY and SMNVEV (reference sequence). The CDR3 reads CASSFTGKDNYGYTF. The CDR3, as DNA: TGTGCCAGCAGTTTCACAGGGAAGGACAACTATGGCTACACCTTC.

The sample holds one count of this clone. The rearrangement joins TRBV7-2 to TRBJ1-2; 7 bases are shared with TRBD1. The CDR3 totals 16 residues. CDR1 SGHTA and CDR2 FQGNSA come from the germline V gene. The trim removed 5 bases at V and 3 bases at J, leaving 12 bases unmatched. CDR3 bases: TGTGCCAGCAGCACCAGTCCCGGGACAGCTGACTATGGCTACACCTTC. It translates to CASSTSPGTADYGYTF.

J is TRBJ2-7 and V is TRBV7-2, with 15 nucleotides matching TRBD2. Germline CDR1 is SGHTA and CDR2 is FQGNSA. This CDR3 has 15 residues. The junction had 3 bases not matched to a gene; V was cut back by 5 bases and J by 4 bases. DNA of the CDR3: TGTGCCAGCAGCCGGACTAGCGGGGGGGCTTACGAGCAGTACTTC. Translation gives CASSRTSGGAYEQYF.

V gene TRBV12-3 or TRBV12-4 combines with J gene TRBJ1-6; D call uncertain. The V gene lost 8 bases and the J gene lost 6 bases, with 8 bases spanning the gap. CDR3 size: 12 residues. Here the CDR3 reads CASGQINSPLHF. DNA of the CDR3: TGTGCCAGCGGTCAGATTAATTCACCCCTCCACTTT.

The V gene is TRBV5-8, the J gene TRBJ1-5, with a weak D call TRBD1 (5 bases). V dropped 2 bases and J dropped 6 bases, with 9 bases sitting between them. Germline V gives CDR1 SGHTS, CDR2 YDEGEE. The CDR3 runs to 13 residues. The DNA of the CDR3 is TGTGCCAGCAGCTTCCCAGGGTTTCAGCCCCAGCATTTT. It translates to CASSFPGFQPQHF.

The CDR3 spells CASSRSGLAGYEQYF. For the CDR3, the DNA is TGTGCCAGCAGTAGATCGGGACTAGCGGGGTACGAGCAGTACTTC. The chain couples TRBV6-5 to TRBJ2-7, with 13 bases identical to TRBD2. The CDR3 is made up of 15 amino acids. Trimming at V came to 5 bases and at J to 4 bases, leaving 5 bases not matched to a gene. Germline values: CDR1 MNHEY, CDR2 SVGAGI.

This clone appeared once. CDR3 in amino acids: CASSSGQGIINYGYTF. The CDR3 bases are TGTGCCAGCAGTTCCGGACAGGGGATCATCAACTATGGCTACACCTTC. The chain uses TRBV27 and TRBJ1-2, with 9 bases matching TRBD1. The CDR3 loop spans 16 amino acids. Germline CDR1 and CDR2: MNHEY and SMNVEV (reference sequence). J lost 2 bases, V lost 4 bases, and 8 bases had no gene match.

This chain connects TRBV28 to TRBJ1-2; D perhaps matches TRBD1 (5 bases). The CDR3 has 13 residues. The V gene lost 2 bases and the J gene lost 7 bases, with 11 bases spanning the gap. CDR1 and CDR2 (germline): MDHEN, SYDVKM. Here the CDR3 reads CASSLEAGVGYTF. CDR3 DNA sequence: TGTGCCAGCAGTTTAGAGGCGGGGGTTGGCTACACCTTC.

This clone was seen a single time. The V gene is TRBV7-9, the J gene TRBJ2-2; unclear D gene. Trimming pared 5 bases from V and 8 bases from J, leaving 15 bases between. CDR1 is SEHNR and CDR2 is FQNEAQ in the germline V gene (reference sequence). The CDR3 consists of 14 residues. In nucleotides, the CDR3 is TGTGCCAGCAGCCTTCGACTCCTGGCAGGGGAGCTGTTTTTT. Encoded protein: CASSLRLLAGELFF.